A selection of T cell receptor beta chains follows, all from one sample in a study of CD8 T cells in ankylosing spondylitis. TCRdb reprocessed the 5' RACE reads via MiXCR and lists one record per CDR3 protein. The sample shows roughly 450,000 distinct CDR3 sequences, more than 25% of them seen only once. Sequenced: blood, either unsorted or a sorted T cell fraction (not recorded which). These receptors all come from a male donor with ankylosing spondylitis. Each CDR3 is given with its conserved first and last residue.

J | V | CDR3
TRBJ2-2 | TRBV5-1 | CASSLFSGSGELFF
TRBJ2-7 | TRBV20-1 | CSARTTRYEQYF
TRBJ1-2 | TRBV4-3 | CASSQVGDRGPSRIRGYTF
TRBJ1-2 | TRBV5-1 | CASSNSGTDYGYTF
TRBJ1-2 | TRBV5-1 | CASSVGQGDGYTF
TRBJ1-1 | TRBV20-1 | CSARTSGSGDTEAFF
TRBJ1-2 | TRBV5-6 | CASDDRGPYGYTF
TRBJ2-3 | TRBV20-1 | CSAPEGRGATSTDTQYF
TRBJ2-1 | TRBV5-1 | CASSVGAPVGEQFF
TRBJ2-5 | TRBV20-1 | CSAQLAGGETQYF
TRBJ2-7 | TRBV20-1 | CSASRRYYEQYF
TRBJ1-6 | TRBV7-2 | CASRLQGVYYNSPLHF
TRBJ1-2 | TRBV18 | CASSSGTGGEGYTF
TRBJ2-1 | TRBV20-1 | CSPHVQGEQFF
TRBJ2-7 | TRBV6-5 | CASSYSGLAGYEQYF
TRBJ2-3 | TRBV5-6 | CASRKPGSTDTQYF
TRBJ1-2 | TRBV19 | CASKLLTDYGYTF
TRBJ2-1 | TRBV12-3/TRBV12-4 | CASRGDALGYNEQFF
TRBJ2-2 | TRBV15 | CATSSWDTGELFF
TRBJ1-1 | TRBV10-3 | CAISDGPGNTEAFF
TRBJ2-1 | TRBV6-1 | CASSPHAGGPTYNEQFF
TRBJ1-1 | TRBV29-1 | CSVGEQENTEAFF
TRBJ2-1 | TRBV3-1 | CASSREASSYNEQFF
TRBJ1-3 | TRBV20-1 | CSARGGGNTIYF
TRBJ2-5 | TRBV7-9 | CASSYPKVPETQYF
TRBJ2-1 | TRBV12-3/TRBV12-4 | CASSLGGLAGGEFF
TRBJ2-7 | TRBV5-1 | CASSLAGGAAYEQYF
TRBJ2-7 | TRBV9 | CASSVGTSGSKQYF
TRBJ2-3 | TRBV28 | CASTMKADRTDTQYF
TRBJ2-5 | TRBV25-1 | CASSVGRSGTQYF
TRBJ1-6 | TRBV27 | CASSFWEPLHF
TRBJ1-1 | TRBV12-3/TRBV12-4 | CASTPHYTEAFF
TRBJ1-2 | TRBV29-1 | CSANRDDSNYGYTF
TRBJ1-3 | TRBV29-1 | CSVDQTGAGNTIYF
TRBJ2-6 | TRBV18 | CASSTQGSGANVLTF
TRBJ2-5 | TRBV18 | CASSGRTSRETQYF
TRBJ1-5 | TRBV29-1 | CSVKGLHGAQHF
TRBJ1-1 | TRBV5-1 | CASSFSPLGADYEAFF
TRBJ2-7 | TRBV10-2 | CASSARAGASYEQYF
TRBJ2-7 | TRBV6-1 | CASSEADPNYYEQYF
TRBJ2-1 | TRBV6-2/TRBV6-3 | CASSYSPPSGIYNEQFF
TRBJ2-1 | TRBV20-1 | CSASSSAVGRGHEQFF
TRBJ1-2 | TRBV4-1 | CASRQQGAGYGYTF